Presented here are 17 T cell receptor beta chains from one specimen sequenced in a study of T cells in Graves' hyperthyroidism and ophthalmopathy. RNA transcripts were the template for amplifying TCR beta CDR3 regions. In the first-round RT-PCR of the TCR CDR3, the HTBI primer set was used. MiXCR was run by TCRdb on the multiplex PCR reads, yielding one entry per CDR3 protein. Of roughly 500,000 distinct CDR3 sequences in the sample, roughly 15% were seen once. The source material was blood. All receptors derive from a woman between 25 and 40 years old with Graves' ophthalmopathy.

This sequence joins TRBV6-9 and TRBJ2-1; 9 nucleotides match TRBD2. CDR3 length: 15 residues. With 3 bases clipped from V and 6 bases from J, the junction kept 6 bases outside the gene matches. Germline CDR1 and CDR2: MNHGY and SVAAGI. CDR3 bases: TGTGCCAGCAGTTACTTAGCGGGGGCAGGCAATGAGCAGTTCTTC. It specifies CASSYLAGAGNEQFF.

This clonotype was recorded a few times. The CDR3 sequence: CATSALGADQETQYF. CDR3 coding DNA: TGTGCCACCAGTGCCCTAGGGGCAGACCAAGAGACCCAGTACTTC. V gene TRBV24-1 combines with J gene TRBJ2-5; a possible D gene is TRBD1 (5 bases). The CDR3 length is 15 residues. Trimming took 5 bases from V and 0 from J, leaving 12 bases between them. In germline, CDR1 is KGHDR, CDR2 SFDVKD.

Comment on this clonotype: With a much larger clone just one base away, this may be a read error. The V and J genes are TRBV11-2 and TRBJ1-2; D may be TRBD1 (5 bases). The germline V gene has CDR1 SGHAT and CDR2 FQNNGV. V shed 5 bases and J shed 8 bases, with 18 bases lying between them. The CDR3 runs to 14 residues. The CDR3 is CASSLRGAARGYTF. CDR3 nucleotide sequence: TGTGCCAGCAGCCTAAGAGGGGCCGCCAGGGGCTACACCTTC.

This clonotype was observed a handful of times. J is TRBJ2-7 and V is TRBV6-2 or TRBV6-3; 14 bases fit TRBD2. CDR3 length: 17 amino acids. Per the germline V gene, CDR1 is MNHEY and CDR2 is SVGEGT. V shed 2 bases, J shed 3 bases, and the junction held 6 bases outside the gene matches. CDR3 amino acids: CASSYPRLAGGIYEQYF. The CDR3 DNA sequence: TGTGCCAGCAGTTACCCAAGACTAGCGGGAGGGATCTACGAGCAGTACTTC.

Of note for this clonotype: A much larger clonotype is one base distant, so this may be a read error. The conserved phenylalanine or tryptophan normally closing the CDR3 is absent here, so this likely arose from a read error. The rearrangement uses TRBV7-6 and TRBJ2-7; 8 nucleotides align to TRBD1. V lost 5 bases, J lost 4 bases, and 10 bases stayed unmatched. Germline values: CDR1 SGHVS, CDR2 FNYEAQ. CDR3 length equals 15 residues. The CDR3 DNA is TGTGCCAGCAGCCCAGGACAGGGAAAAACATACGAGCAGTACCTC. As protein: CASSPGQGKTYEQYL.

This clonotype was recorded at least ten times. This rearrangement joins TRBV28 to TRBJ1-1; D is unclear. From germline, CDR1 is MDHEN and CDR2 SYDVKM. Trimming cost V 2 bases and J 5 bases, with 12 bases left between them. The CDR3 is 14 amino acids. CDR3 nucleotides: TGTGCCAGCAGTTTAACCGGTATTAAGACTGAAGCTTTCTTT. Translation gives CASSLTGIKTEAFF.

The chain joins TRBV4-1 to TRBJ2-7; TRBD2 agrees at 16 bases. This CDR3 contains 18 residues. J was trimmed by 3 bases and V by 4 bases; bases with no gene match: 9. In germline, CDR1 is MGHRA, CDR2 YSYEKL. The CDR3 DNA reads TGCGCCAGCAGCCCGCTCCCGGGACTAGCGGGAGGGATCTACGAGCAGTACTTC. Translation: CASSPLPGLAGGIYEQYF.

This clonotype was seen many times. The gene calls are TRBV11-2 and TRBJ1-1; D is unclear. Germline lookup yields CDR1 SGHAT and CDR2 FQNNGV. CDR3 length equals 13 residues. Trimming shortened V by 5 bases and J by 5 bases, and 12 bases separated the two germline ends. The CDR3 is CASSRVARTEAFF. In DNA form, the CDR3 reads TGTGCCAGCAGCCGGGTCGCCAGGACTGAAGCTTTCTTT.

In this sample, this clonotype turned up many times. The chain is built from TRBV28 and TRBJ2-7; 7 bases match TRBD1. With 6 bases clipped from V and 2 bases from J, the junction kept 7 bases outside the gene matches. Germline CDR1 is MDHEN and CDR2 is SYDVKM. This CDR3 is 14 amino acids long. The CDR3 nucleotides read TGTGCCAGCAGAGAACAGGGGACCCCCTACGAGCAGTACTTC. It encodes CASREQGTPYEQYF.

This clonotype showed up many times. V and J are TRBV7-8 and TRBJ2-5; TRBD2 is a possible D gene (6 bases). CDR3 length: 16 amino acids. Trimming left V 5 bases short and J 4 bases short, with 20 bases between. Germline assignment: CDR1 SGHVS and CDR2 FQNEAQ. CDR3 amino acids: CASSISHRLEGETQYF. For the CDR3, the DNA is TGTGCCAGCAGCATAAGCCACCGACTGGAGGGAGAGACCCAGTACTTC.

The chain couples TRBV9 to TRBJ1-3; D is perhaps TRBD1 (6 bases). Germline CDR1 and CDR2: SGDLS and YYNGEE. The CDR3 is 15 amino acids. Trimming removed 4 bases at V and 3 bases at J, with 14 bases between. CDR3 amino acids: CASSTRGTFGNTIYF. Written as DNA, the CDR3 is TGTGCCAGCAGCACCCGTGGGACATTTGGAAACACCATATATTTT.

Many counts were recorded for this clonotype. The V call is TRBV5-1, the J call TRBJ2-7; 7 nucleotides line up with TRBD1. V was clipped by 1 base and J by 2 bases; unmatched bases: 3. Germline V lookup: CDR1 SGHRS, CDR2 YFSETQ. The CDR3 runs to 14 residues. CDR3 residues: CASSLWQGAYEQYF. CDR3 nucleotides: TGCGCCAGCAGCTTGTGGCAGGGGGCCTACGAGCAGTACTTC.

This clonotype has at least ten counts. The chain links TRBV12-3 or TRBV12-4 to TRBJ1-6; D remains unclear. The CDR3 runs 13 residues. Trimming removed 3 bases at V and 10 bases at J, with 10 bases between. CDR3 DNA sequence: TGTGCCAGCAGTTTGTTGAGGATGTCACCCCTCCACTTT. This sequence encodes CASSLLRMSPLHF.

CDR3 loop: CASSLTGLAGGSLEQYF. The DNA for the CDR3 is TGTGCCAGCAGTTTAACCGGACTAGCGGGAGGATCCCTCGAGCAGTACTTC. The chain has TRBV12-3 or TRBV12-4 and TRBJ2-7; 14 nucleotides agree with TRBD2. There are 17 residues in the CDR3. J gave up 6 bases and V 2 bases, and 9 bases lay outside the gene matches.

With regard to this clonotype: This may be a read error: a much more frequent sequence differs by one nucleotide. The chain recombines TRBV12-3 or TRBV12-4 with TRBJ2-5; D is ambiguous. This CDR3 has 14 residues. CDR3 in DNA: TGTGCCAGCAGGCTCCTGCGAGACAAAGAGAACCAGTACTTC. It specifies CASRLLRDKENQYF.

Ten or more counts support this clonotype. The V call is TRBV20-1, the J call TRBJ1-1; D is perhaps TRBD1 (6 bases). The V gene's germline CDR1 is DFQATT and CDR2 SNEGSKA (reference sequence). Trimming left V 5 bases short and J 1 base short, with 20 bases between. The CDR3 has 16 amino acids. Written as DNA, the CDR3 is TGCAGTGCTCCCGATCCAGCAGGGGCCGGGAACACTGAAGCTTTCTTT. It yields the protein CSAPDPAGAGNTEAFF.

This clonotype was found many times. The chain carries TRBV9 and TRBJ2-7; D remains ambiguous. Germline V gene data show CDR1 as SGDLS and CDR2 as YYNGEE. The CDR3 runs to 11 residues. Trimming took off 2 bases at V and 5 bases at J, with 5 bases between the two ends. CDR3 DNA sequence: TGTGCCAGCAGCGTTGGGGACGAGCAGTACTTC. Its translation: CASSVGDEQYF.